The clone carrying this TCR beta chain was recorded at least ten times. Its specificity is not known. Amplified TCR beta CDR3 regions derived from RNA transcripts. During a first-round RT-PCR of the TCR CDR3, the HTBI primer set was used. TCRdb passed the multiplex PCR reads through MiXCR, listing each CDR3 protein once. The sample contains approximately 720,000 distinct CDR3 sequences, approximately 18% of which appear only once. The hyperthyroidism patients had all been newly diagnosed, and their disease duration was under 2 months. Their ages ranged from 18 to 65 years. This specimen comes from a study of T cells in Graves' hyperthyroidism and ophthalmopathy. This CDR3 comprises 11 residues. Trimming removed 0 bases from V and 11 bases from J, with 7 bases in between. Study outcomes and limitations: Ophthalmopathy prediction by the model preceded onset by a median roughly 6 months.

The chain carries TRBV12-3 or TRBV12-4 and TRBJ1-1; D is possibly TRBD1 (5 bases). Input material: blood. This TCR was recovered from a woman between 50 and 59 years old with Graves' hyperthyroidism that later progressed to Graves' ophthalmopathy. The CDR3 sequence: CASSLARVAFF. The CDR3, as DNA: TGTGCCAGCAGTTTAGCCAGGGTGGCTTTCTTT.